Sequencing of this T cell receptor (beta chain) was carried out in a study of OX40 agonist ivuxolimab in advanced cancers. The overall study: A male proportion of 82.7% was recorded, with mean age around 62 years and range about 20 to 79.

This CDR3 is 13 amino acids long. Trimming left V 0 bases short and J 7 bases short, with 13 bases between. Looked up from germline, CDR1 is GTSNPN and CDR2 is SVGIG (reference sequence). The table came from immunoSEQ multiplex PCR; TCRdb's copy has only in-frame clones and leaves some out. The sample shows just over 60,000 clones, around 90% of them seen only once. This sequence joins TRBV30 and TRBJ2-7, with D possibly being TRBD1 (6 bases). This clonotype was sampled from an adult with an advanced solid tumor such as melanoma, head and neck, liver or kidney cancer. The source was CD4+ or CD8+ T cells sorted from blood, collected in a trial of the OX40 agonist ivuxolimab. The CDR3 sequence is CAWSVDRSEEQYF. The CDR3, as DNA: TGTGCCTGGAGTGTAGACAGGTCTGAAGAGCAGTACTTC.